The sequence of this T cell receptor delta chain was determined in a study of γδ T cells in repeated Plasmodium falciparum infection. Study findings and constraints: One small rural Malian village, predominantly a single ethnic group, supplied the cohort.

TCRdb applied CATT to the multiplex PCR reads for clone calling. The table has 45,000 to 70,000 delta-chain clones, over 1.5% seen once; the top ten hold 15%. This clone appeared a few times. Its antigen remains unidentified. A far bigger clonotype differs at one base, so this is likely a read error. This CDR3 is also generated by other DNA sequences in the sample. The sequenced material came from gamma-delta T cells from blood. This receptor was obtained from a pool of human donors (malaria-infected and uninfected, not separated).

The CDR3 region is CALGVPSGKLIF. In DNA form, the CDR3 reads TGTGCTCTTGGAGTGCCTTCTGGTAAACTCATCTTC. The V call is TRDV1, the J call TRDJ1; D may be TRDD2 (5 bases). Germline V gene data show CDR1 as TSWWSYY and CDR2 as QGS. This CDR3 has 12 residues.